These 8 T cell receptor beta chains were sequenced from one sample in a study of T-cell memory formation after mild COVID-19. TCRdb re-called the 5' RACE reads with MiXCR, one entry per CDR3 protein. Found here are roughly 340,000 distinct CDR3 sequences, approximately 16% of them singletons; the top ten hold 20% to 25%. Sequences were obtained from PBMCs or a T cell subset sorted from them (not recorded which). These receptors were collected from a young man who had mild COVID-19 (a few samples of this study predate the infection). Cell type and time point are not known.

This chain uses TRBV7-9 with TRBJ2-3; D is unclear. V was cut by 2 bases and J by 2 bases, with 11 bases left in between. The germline CDR1 and CDR2 sequences are SEHNR and FQNEAQ (reference sequence). CDR3 length equals 15 residues. CDR3 bases: TGTGCCAGCAGCTTACCGTGGTCTCACACAGATACGCAGTATTTT. Translated: CASSLPWSHTDTQYF.

This clonotype was found a few times. The gene calls are TRBV6-5 and TRBJ1-2, with 7 bases fitting TRBD1. This CDR3 spans 15 amino acids. The trim removed 0 bases at V and 5 bases at J, leaving 6 bases unmatched. Per the germline V gene, CDR1 is MNHEY and CDR2 is SVGAGI. The CDR3 here is CASSYSWTGTYGYTF. The CDR3 DNA sequence: TGTGCCAGCAGTTACTCGTGGACAGGCACTTATGGCTACACCTTC.

This clonotype was counted between two and nine times. V usage is TRBV4-1 and J usage is TRBJ2-1; a possible D gene is TRBD1 (5 bases). V lost 3 bases, J lost 10 bases, and 19 bases lay in between. The CDR3 sequence is 15 residues long. Germline V lookup: CDR1 MGHRA, CDR2 YSYEKL. CDR3 protein: CASSQTRTIEAEQFF. CDR3 nucleotide sequence: TGCGCCAGCAGCCAGACACGGACAATCGAGGCCGAGCAGTTCTTC.

This clonotype was found a few times. The chain is built from TRBV4-1 and TRBJ1-1; D not certain. This CDR3 region has 15 residues. Germline V CDR1 and CDR2: MGHRA, YSYEKL. The ends were cut back, 0 bases at V and 3 bases at J, with 11 bases in the middle. In DNA, the CDR3 is TGCGCCAGCAGCCAAGATTTCACCGATTACACTGAAGCTTTCTTT. Amino acid sequence: CASSQDFTDYTEAFF.

The rearrangement uses TRBV7-9 and TRBJ2-3; TRBD1 might be the D (6 bases). Trimming stripped 5 bases from V and 2 bases from J, with 17 bases between. The CDR3 is 16 amino acids. Germline V gene data show CDR1 as SEHNR and CDR2 as FQNEAQ (reference sequence). The CDR3, as DNA: TGTGCCAGCAGCCCTGGGCAGGGGAGTGCCACAGATACGCAGTATTTT. Protein product: CASSPGQGSATDTQYF.

This clonotype was recorded a few times. This sequence joins TRBV5-6 and TRBJ2-1; D possibly uses TRBD1 or TRBD2 (5 bases each). Germline CDR1 is SGHDT and CDR2 is YYEEEE. Trimming pared 2 bases from V and 4 bases from J, leaving 13 bases between. This CDR3 has 15 amino acids. The CDR3 DNA reads TGTGCCAGCAGCTTCCGGGACGAATGGTACAATGAGCAGTTCTTC. It encodes CASSFRDEWYNEQFF. Combining the CDR3 with reference TRBV5-6 and TRBJ2-1 gives the whole variable domain DAGVTQSPTHLIKTRGQQVTLRCSPKSGHDTVSWYQQALGQGPQFIFQYYEEEERQRGNFPDRFSGHQFPNYSSELNVNALLLGDSALYLCASSFRDEWYNEQFFGPGTRLTVL.

This clonotype has more than one count but fewer than ten. The chain uses TRBV4-3 and TRBJ1-6; D might be TRBD1 (6 bases). The CDR3 loop spans 16 amino acids. CDR1 is LGHNA, CDR2 YSLEER, per germline. V lost 1 base and J lost 6, with 13 bases in between. The DNA of the CDR3 is TGCGCCAGCAGCCAAGTAGCCACAGGGAGTAATTCACCCCTCCACTTT. Encoded protein: CASSQVATGSNSPLHF.

The CDR3 DNA is TGTGCCAGCAGCTTAGGTGGTAGCGGGGGCTCCTACGAGCAGTACGTC. Translation gives CASSLGGSGGSYEQYV. The rearrangement uses TRBV7-2 and TRBJ2-7, with 9 bases lining up with TRBD2. CDR1 is SGHTA, CDR2 FQGNSA, per germline. The CDR3 extends over 16 amino acids. After removal of 1 base from V and 0 bases from J, the junction contained 4 bases not matched to a gene.